The entry that follows covers one T cell receptor beta chain sequence. Its target is not known. The CDR3 is 12 residues long. The V and J ends lost 6 bases and 8 bases respectively, with 13 bases between them. From germline, CDR1 is LNHDA and CDR2 SQIVND (reference sequence). This record comes from a study of cytomegalovirus exposure and HLA in healthy donors. General study points: Researchers reported that three CMV-associated chains were confirmed in vitro as CMV antigen-specific.

Repertoires were generated with immunoSEQ multiplex PCR, while TCRdb's copy carries only in-frame clones and drops some. This table has about 140,000 clones, almost 90% appearing once. The donors were members of the roughly 120-subject validation cohort (separate from the roughly 700-subject first cohort). The sequence was obtained from a woman aged 18-29 years in good health and CMV-seropositive. The chain has TRBV19 and TRBJ1-2, with TRBD1 as a possible D gene (5 bases). Specimen: PBMCs. Here the CDR3 reads CASSGSRVGYTF. The CDR3 DNA follows: TGTGCCAGTAGCGGTAGCAGGGTAGGCTACACCTTC.